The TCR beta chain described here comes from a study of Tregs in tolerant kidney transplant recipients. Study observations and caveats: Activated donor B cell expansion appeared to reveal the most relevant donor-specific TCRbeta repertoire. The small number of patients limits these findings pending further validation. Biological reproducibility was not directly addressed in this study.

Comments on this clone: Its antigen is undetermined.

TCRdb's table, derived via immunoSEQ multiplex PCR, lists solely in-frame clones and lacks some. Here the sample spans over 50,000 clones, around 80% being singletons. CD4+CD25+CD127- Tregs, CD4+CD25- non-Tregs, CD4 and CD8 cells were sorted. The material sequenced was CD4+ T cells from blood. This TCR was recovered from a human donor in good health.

For the CDR3, the DNA is TGTGTTGCGGACAGGGTAATATATGGCTACACCTTC. Translating gives CVADRVIYGYTF. The J gene is TRBJ1-2, the V gene TRBV12-5; 8 bases agree with TRBD1. Per the germline V gene, CDR1 is LGHNT and CDR2 is FRNRAP. The CDR3 covers 12 residues.